Below, one T cell receptor beta chain is given with its context. The sample is drawn from a study of T-cell reconstitution after alpha-beta-depleted transplantation in children. The authors prepared the TCRbeta library with unique molecular identifiers. TCRdb analysed the PCR reads with MiXCR anew, one entry per CDR3 protein. The data hold over 200,000 distinct CDR3 sequences, with roughly a sixth observed a single time. The source material was PBMCs, mostly from graft donor cells, sampled 360 days after TCRalphabeta/CD19-depleted stem cell transplant. The sequence came from a male patient between 2 and 15 years old who had a stem cell transplant for acute lymphoblastic leukemia, so the T cells may come from the graft donor.

CDR3 loop: CASSFGVAYEQYF. CDR3 bases: TGTGCCAGCAGCTTCGGGGTGGCCTACGAGCAGTACTTC. The chain has TRBV5-4 and TRBJ2-7; D is perhaps TRBD2 (5 bases). The CDR3 contains 13 residues. Germline-derived CDR1 and CDR2 are SGHNT and YYREEE (reference sequence). V lost 2 bases and J lost 2, with 8 bases in between.